One T cell receptor (beta chain) is described in this entry. Antigen unknown. The data were taken from a study of OX40 agonist ivuxolimab in advanced cancers. Study as a whole: In this trial design, patients received ivuxolimab intravenously at 0.01 to 10 mg/kg every 2 weeks.

Points from the study as a whole: Averaging showed that CD8+ T cells had more expanded clones than CD4+ did.

Germline V gene data show CDR1 as MNHEY and CDR2 as SMNVEV (reference sequence). CDR3 length equals 16 residues. Trimming cost V 6 bases and J 7 bases; bases outside gene matches: 14. Clones were sequenced by immunoSEQ multiplex PCR, and TCRdb holds only the in-frame ones, with some missing. Of about 46,000 clones in the sample, roughly nine tenths were seen once. The sample here was CD4+ or CD8+ T cells sorted from blood, taken in a trial of the OX40 agonist ivuxolimab. The gene calls are TRBV27 and TRBJ2-1; 8 bases are a match to TRBD2. The sequence was collected from an adult with an advanced solid tumor such as melanoma, head and neck, liver or kidney cancer. The chain's CDR3 is CASREAGATRVNEQFF. The DNA of the CDR3 is TGTGCCAGCAGAGAAGCGGGAGCAACGAGGGTAAATGAGCAGTTCTTC.